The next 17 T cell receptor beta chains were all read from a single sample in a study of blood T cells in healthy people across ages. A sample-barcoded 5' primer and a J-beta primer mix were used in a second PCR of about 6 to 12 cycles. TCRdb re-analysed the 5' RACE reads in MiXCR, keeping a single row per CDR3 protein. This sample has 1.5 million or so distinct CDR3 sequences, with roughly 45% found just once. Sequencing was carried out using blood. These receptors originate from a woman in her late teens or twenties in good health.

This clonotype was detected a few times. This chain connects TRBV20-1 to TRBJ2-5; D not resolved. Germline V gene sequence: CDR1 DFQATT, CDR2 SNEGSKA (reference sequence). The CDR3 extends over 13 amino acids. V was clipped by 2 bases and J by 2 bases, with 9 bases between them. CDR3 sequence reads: CSARRQTQETQYF. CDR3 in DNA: TGCAGTGCTAGAAGGCAGACACAAGAGACCCAGTACTTC.

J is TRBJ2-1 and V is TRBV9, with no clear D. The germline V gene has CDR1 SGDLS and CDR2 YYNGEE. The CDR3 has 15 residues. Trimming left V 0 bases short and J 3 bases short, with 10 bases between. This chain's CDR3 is CASSVVTGFYNEQFF. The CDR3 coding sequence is TGTGCCAGCAGCGTAGTTACGGGCTTCTACAATGAGCAGTTCTTC.

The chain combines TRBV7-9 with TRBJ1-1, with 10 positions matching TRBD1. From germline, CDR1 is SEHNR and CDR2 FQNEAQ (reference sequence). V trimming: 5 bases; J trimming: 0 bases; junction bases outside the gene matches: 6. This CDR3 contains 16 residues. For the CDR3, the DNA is TGTGCCAGCAGCCCATGGACAGGGGGGCTGAACACTGAAGCTTTCTTT. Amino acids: CASSPWTGGLNTEAFF.

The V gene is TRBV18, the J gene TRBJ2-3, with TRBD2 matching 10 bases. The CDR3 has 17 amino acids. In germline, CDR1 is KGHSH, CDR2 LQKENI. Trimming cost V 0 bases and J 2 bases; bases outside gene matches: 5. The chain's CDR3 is CASSPPALAGITDTQYF. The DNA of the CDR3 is TGTGCCAGCTCACCACCGGCACTAGCGGGGATCACAGATACGCAGTATTTT.

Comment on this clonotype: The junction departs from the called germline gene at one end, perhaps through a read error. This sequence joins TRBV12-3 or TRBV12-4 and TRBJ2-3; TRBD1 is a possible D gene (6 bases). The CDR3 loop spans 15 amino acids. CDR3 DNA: TGTGCCAGCAGTTTTGGAAGAGTGGGGGCAGATATGCAGTATTTT. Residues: CASSFGRVGADMQYF.

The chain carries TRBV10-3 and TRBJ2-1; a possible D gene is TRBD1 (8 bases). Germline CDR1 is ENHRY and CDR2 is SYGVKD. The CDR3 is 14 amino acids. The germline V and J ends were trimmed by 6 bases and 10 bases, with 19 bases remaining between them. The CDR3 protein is CAISQQGGAYEQFF. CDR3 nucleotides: TGTGCCATCAGCCAACAGGGGGGGGCCTACGAGCAGTTCTTC.

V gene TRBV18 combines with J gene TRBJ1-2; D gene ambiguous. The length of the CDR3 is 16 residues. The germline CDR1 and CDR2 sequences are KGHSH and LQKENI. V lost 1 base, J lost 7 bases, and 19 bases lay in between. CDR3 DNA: TGTGCCAGCTCACCACAGAGGGTTGAAACGTCGGCTGGCTACACCTTC. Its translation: CASSPQRVETSAGYTF.

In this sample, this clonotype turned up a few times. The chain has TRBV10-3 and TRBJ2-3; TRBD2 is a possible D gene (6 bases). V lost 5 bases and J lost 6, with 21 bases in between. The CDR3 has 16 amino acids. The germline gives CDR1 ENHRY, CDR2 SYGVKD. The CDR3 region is CAISSGTLNVGDTQYF. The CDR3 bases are TGTGCCATCAGTTCCGGGACTCTCAACGTGGGGGATACGCAGTATTTT.

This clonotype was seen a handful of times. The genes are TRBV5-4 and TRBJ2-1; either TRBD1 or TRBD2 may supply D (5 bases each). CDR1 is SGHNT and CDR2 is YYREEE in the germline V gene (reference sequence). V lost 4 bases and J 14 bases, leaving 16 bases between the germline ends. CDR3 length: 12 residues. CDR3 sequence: CASSDTGTTEFF. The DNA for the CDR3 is TGTGCCAGCAGCGACACCGGGACCACGGAGTTCTTC.

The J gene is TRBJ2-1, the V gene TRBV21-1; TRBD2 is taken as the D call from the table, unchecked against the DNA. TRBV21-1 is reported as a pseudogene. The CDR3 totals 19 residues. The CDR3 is CASSKESLAGGSSRDEQFF. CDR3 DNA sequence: TGTGCCAGCAGCAAAGAATCCCTAGCGGGAGGTAGTAGTAGAGATGAGCAGTTCTTC.

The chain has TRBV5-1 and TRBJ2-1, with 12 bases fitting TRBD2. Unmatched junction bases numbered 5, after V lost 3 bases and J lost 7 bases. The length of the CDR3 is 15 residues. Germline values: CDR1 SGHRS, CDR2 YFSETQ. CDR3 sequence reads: CASSSSGGAANEQFF. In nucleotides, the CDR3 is TGCGCCAGCAGCTCTAGCGGGGGGGCCGCAAATGAGCAGTTCTTC.

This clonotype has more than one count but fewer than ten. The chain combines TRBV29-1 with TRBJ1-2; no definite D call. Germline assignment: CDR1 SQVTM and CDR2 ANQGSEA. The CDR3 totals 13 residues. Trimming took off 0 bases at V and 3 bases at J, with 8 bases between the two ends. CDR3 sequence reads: CSVEDTVYYGYTF. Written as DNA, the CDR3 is TGCAGCGTTGAAGACACAGTGTACTATGGCTACACCTTC. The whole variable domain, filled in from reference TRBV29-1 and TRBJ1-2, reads SAVISQKPSRDICQRGTSLTIQCQVDSQVTMMFWYRQQPGQSLTLIATANQGSEATYESGFVIDKFPISRPNLTFSTLTVSNMSPEDSSIYLCSVEDTVYYGYTFGSGTRLTVV.

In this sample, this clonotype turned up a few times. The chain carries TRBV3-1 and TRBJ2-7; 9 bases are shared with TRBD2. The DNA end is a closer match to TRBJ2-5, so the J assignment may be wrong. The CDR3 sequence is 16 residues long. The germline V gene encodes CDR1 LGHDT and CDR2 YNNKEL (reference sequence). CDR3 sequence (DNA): TGTGCCAGCAGCCAGAACCGAGCGGGGGGCGGGGAGACCCAGTACTTC. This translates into CASSQNRAGGGETQYF.

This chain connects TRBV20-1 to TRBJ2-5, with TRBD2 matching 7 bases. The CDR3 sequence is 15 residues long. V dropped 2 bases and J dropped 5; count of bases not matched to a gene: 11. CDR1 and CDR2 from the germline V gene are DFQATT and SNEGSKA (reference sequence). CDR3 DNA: TGCAGTGCTAGAATAGGGCCGGGGGGTCGGGAGACCCAGTACTTC. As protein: CSARIGPGGRETQYF.

The CDR3 loop is CASTSDPYGYTF. CDR3 bases: TGTGCCAGCACCTCGGACCCATATGGCTACACCTTC. This chain uses TRBV6-5 with TRBJ1-2; D not certain. The CDR3 totals 12 residues. Trimming removed 7 bases at V and 5 bases at J, with 11 bases between. CDR1 is MNHEY and CDR2 is SVGAGI in the germline V gene.

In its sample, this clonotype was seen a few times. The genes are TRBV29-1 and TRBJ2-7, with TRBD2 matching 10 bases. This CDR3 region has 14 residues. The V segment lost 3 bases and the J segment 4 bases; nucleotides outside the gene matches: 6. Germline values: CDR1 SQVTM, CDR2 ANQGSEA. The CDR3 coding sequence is TGCAGCGTTGAGGTTGGACTAGCGGATTACGAGCAGTACTTC. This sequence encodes CSVEVGLADYEQYF.

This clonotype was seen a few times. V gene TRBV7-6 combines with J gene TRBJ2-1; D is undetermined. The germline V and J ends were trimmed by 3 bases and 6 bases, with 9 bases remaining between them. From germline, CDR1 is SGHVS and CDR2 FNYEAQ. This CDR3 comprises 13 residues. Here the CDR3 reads CASSFQATNEQFF. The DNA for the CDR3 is TGTGCCAGCAGCTTTCAAGCGACCAATGAGCAGTTCTTC.